The following is a T cell receptor beta chain sequence with its context. Its antigen is unidentified. Germline assignment: CDR1 KGHSH and CDR2 LQKENI. The CDR3 extends over 15 amino acids. J lost 8 bases, V lost 1 base, and 6 bases had no gene match. The data belong to a study of cytomegalovirus exposure and HLA in healthy donors. Profiling relied on immunoSEQ multiplex PCR, and the TCRdb table lists in-frame clones only, not all of them. Of roughly 150,000 clones in the sample, 85% are singletons; the top ten hold about 2.3%. Study-level results: The listing of 150 or so TCR beta chains classed them as cytomegalovirus-associated. Reportedly, cytomegalovirus status was diagnosed with high sensitivity and specificity.

The J gene is TRBJ1-2, the V gene TRBV18; 11 positions agree with TRBD1. The clonotype was recovered from a man aged 25 to 40 in good health and CMV-seropositive. The specimen was PBMCs. The CDR3 reads CASSPLEDRGRGYTF. CDR3 nucleotides: TGTGCCAGCTCACCACTGGAGGACAGGGGGCGCGGCTACACCTTC.